This section outlines one T cell receptor (beta chain) sequence together with its context. TCRdb independently ran MiXCR on the reads; one entry per CDR3 protein. The table records hundreds of thousands of distinct CDR3 sequences, roughly 16% of them present only once. This entry comes from a study of T cell repertoires in cytomegalovirus infection. The sequenced sample was PBMCs. This receptor was obtained from a human donor in good health (CMV status not recorded). Some clones in this sample may be carry-over from other donors' samples.

The CDR3 here is CASSLSRRGNNFNQPQHF. DNA of the CDR3: TGTGCCAGCAGTTTATCTCGCCGGGGGAACAATTTTAATCAGCCCCAGCATTTT. The chain recombines TRBV28 with TRBJ1-5; D is possibly TRBD1 (5 bases). V gave up 1 base and J gave up 4 bases, with 20 bases separating them. This CDR3 contains 18 residues. Germline V gene sequence: CDR1 MDHEN, CDR2 SYDVKM. The full variable domain, with the rest looked up from reference TRBV28 and TRBJ1-5, is DVKVTQSSRYLVKRTGEKVFLECVQDMDHENMFWYRQDPGLGLRLIYFSYDVKMKEKGDIPEGYSVSREKKERFSLILESASTNQTSMYLCASSLSRRGNNFNQPQHFGDGTRLSIL.